Below are 5 T cell receptor beta chains sequenced from a single sample in a study of blood T cell repertoires in COVID-19 (dated by TCRdb to the early 2020s). Library method: the immunoSEQ multiplex PCR assay. The table was pulled from immuneACCESS by TCRdb, which kept in-frame rearrangements only. Such tables lose some clones; where checked, under half of the loss comes from unresolved V genes, and the rest has no known cause. This sample is represented by about 360,000 clones; 65% to 90% of them were singletons. The ten largest clones represent about 7.6% of the sample. Sequencing input: peripheral blood. All receptors come from a woman in her sixties with COVID-19, enrolled during active disease.

V gene TRBV6-6 combines with J gene TRBJ1-5; 7 bases are a match to TRBD1. V dropped 8 bases and J dropped 4; count of bases not matched to a gene: 5. Germline lookup yields CDR1 MNHNY and CDR2 SVGAGI (reference sequence). This CDR3 spans 13 amino acids. The CDR3 DNA reads as TGTGCCAGCCTCCGGGGACAGAATCAGCCCCAGCATTTT. Translation gives CASLRGQNQPQHF.

The genes are TRBV19 and TRBJ1-1; D is undetermined. Per the germline V gene, CDR1 is LNHDA and CDR2 is SQIVND (reference sequence). V gave up 7 bases and J gave up 4 bases, with 13 bases separating them. The CDR3 contains 13 residues. The CDR3 loop is CASIGWAGTEAFF. The CDR3 DNA follows: TGTGCCAGTATCGGGTGGGCGGGCACTGAAGCTTTCTTT.

V usage is TRBV4-1 and J usage is TRBJ2-7, with D perhaps matching TRBD1 (5 bases). Germline V gives CDR1 MGHRA, CDR2 YSYEKL. This CDR3 is built from 13 residues. V lost 4 bases to trimming and J lost 5 bases, with 12 bases between them. The CDR3 sequence: CASSRQGVDEQYF. Written as DNA, the CDR3 is TGCGCCAGCAGCCGCCAAGGGGTCGACGAGCAGTACTTC.

The chain uses TRBV5-8 and TRBJ2-3, with no clear D. Trimming left V 3 bases short and J 1 base short, with 12 bases between. The CDR3 sequence is 15 residues long. Germline CDR1 SGHTS, CDR2 YDEGEE. The CDR3 DNA reads TGTGCCAGCAGCTGGGCCCAGGCAGGCACAGATACGCAGTATTTT. It codes for CASSWAQAGTDTQYF.

The chain employs TRBV3-1 (or the pseudogene TRBV3-2) and TRBJ1-2, with 10 positions matching TRBD1. The CDR3 runs 16 residues. The germline CDR1 and CDR2 sequences are LGHDT and YNNKEL (reference sequence). After removal of 3 bases from V and 3 bases from J, the junction contained 7 bases not matched to a gene. In nucleotides, the CDR3 is TGTGCCAGCAGCCACCTAGTGACAGGGGGCGACTATGGCTACACCTTC. Residues: CASSHLVTGGDYGYTF.